This entry describes one T cell receptor beta chain. This specimen belongs to a study of OX40 agonist ivuxolimab in advanced cancers. Only in-frame clones appear in the TCRdb table, and some are missing; sequencing was by immunoSEQ multiplex PCR. The sample consists of tens of thousands of clones, about 86% of them appearing once. Germline V CDR1 and CDR2: SGHRS, YFSETQ. This CDR3 contains 13 residues. Trimming left V 2 bases short and J 4 bases short, with 9 bases between. The sequence was obtained from an adult with an advanced solid tumor such as melanoma, head and neck, liver or kidney cancer. The genes are TRBV5-1 and TRBJ1-1; D not resolved. The sample in question was CD4+ or CD8+ T cells sorted from blood, obtained in a trial of the OX40 agonist ivuxolimab. The CDR3 here is CASSLKSGTEAFF. The CDR3 DNA follows: TGCGCCAGCAGCTTAAAAAGCGGCACTGAAGCTTTCTTT.